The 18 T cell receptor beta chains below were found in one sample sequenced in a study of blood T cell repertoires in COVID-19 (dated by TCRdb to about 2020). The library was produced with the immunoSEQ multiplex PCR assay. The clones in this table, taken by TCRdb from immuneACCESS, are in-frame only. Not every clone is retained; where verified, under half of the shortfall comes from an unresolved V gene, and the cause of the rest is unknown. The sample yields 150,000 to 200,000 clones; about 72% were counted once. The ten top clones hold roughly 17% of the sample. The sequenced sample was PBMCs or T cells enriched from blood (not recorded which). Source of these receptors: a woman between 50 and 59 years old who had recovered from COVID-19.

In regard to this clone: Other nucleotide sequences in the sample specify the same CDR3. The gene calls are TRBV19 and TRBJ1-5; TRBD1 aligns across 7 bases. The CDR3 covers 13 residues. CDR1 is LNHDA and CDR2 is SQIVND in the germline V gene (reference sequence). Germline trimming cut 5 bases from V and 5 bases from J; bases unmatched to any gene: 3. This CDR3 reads CASSRDRDQPQHF. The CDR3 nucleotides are TGTGCCAGTAGTCGAGACAGGGATCAGCCCCAGCATTTT.

The CDR3, as DNA: TGTGCCAGCAGACTAGACGTCTCTGGGGCCAACGTCCTGACTTTC. Amino acids: CASRLDVSGANVLTF. The chain carries TRBV6-5 and TRBJ2-6; weak D call: TRBD2 (5 bases). CDR1 and CDR2 from the germline V gene are MNHEY and SVGAGI. With 6 bases removed from V and 0 bases from J, the gap between germline ends came to 9 bases. The CDR3 is made up of 15 amino acids.

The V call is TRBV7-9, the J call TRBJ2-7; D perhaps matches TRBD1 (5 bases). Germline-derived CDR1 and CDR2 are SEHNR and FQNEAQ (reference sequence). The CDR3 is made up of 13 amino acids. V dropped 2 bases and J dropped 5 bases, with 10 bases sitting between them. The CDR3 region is CASSLQGVHEQYF. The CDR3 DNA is TGTGCCAGCAGCTTACAAGGGGTCCACGAGCAGTACTTC. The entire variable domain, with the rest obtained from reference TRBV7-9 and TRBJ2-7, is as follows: DTGVSQNPRHKITKRGQNVTFRCDPISEHNRLYWYRQTLGQGPEFLTYFQNEAQLEKSRLLSDRFSAERPKGSFSTLEIQRTEQGDSAMYLCASSLQGVHEQYFGPGTRLTVT.

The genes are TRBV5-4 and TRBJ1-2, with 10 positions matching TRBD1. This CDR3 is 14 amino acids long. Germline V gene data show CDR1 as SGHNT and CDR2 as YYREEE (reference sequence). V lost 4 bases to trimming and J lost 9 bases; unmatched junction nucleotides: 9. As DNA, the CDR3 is TGTGCCAGCAGCGCGGGGGGGACAGGGGTACGCTACACCTTC. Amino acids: CASSAGGTGVRYTF.

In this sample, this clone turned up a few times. The CDR3 bases are TGTGCCAGTAAACAGGGACGAGACCCCACTGAAGCTTTCTTT. It translates to CASKQGRDPTEAFF. The genes are TRBV19 and TRBJ1-1, with a weak D call TRBD1 (6 bases). Per germline, CDR1 LNHDA and CDR2 SQIVND (reference sequence). The CDR3 is 14 amino acids. V was trimmed by 7 bases and J by 4 bases, leaving 16 bases between them.

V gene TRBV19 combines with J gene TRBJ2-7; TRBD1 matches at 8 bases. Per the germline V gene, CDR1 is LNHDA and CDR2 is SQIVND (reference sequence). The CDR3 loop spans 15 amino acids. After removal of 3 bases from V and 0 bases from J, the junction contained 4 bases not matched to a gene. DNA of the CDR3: TGTGCCAGTAGTATTGGCGGGACAGGCTCCTACGAGCAGTACTTC. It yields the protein CASSIGGTGSYEQYF.

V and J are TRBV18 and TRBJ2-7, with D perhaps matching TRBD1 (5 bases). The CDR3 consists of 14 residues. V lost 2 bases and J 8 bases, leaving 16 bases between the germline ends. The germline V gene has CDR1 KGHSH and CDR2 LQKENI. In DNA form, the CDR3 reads TGTGCCAGCTCACCAGGAAAGCAACCAGGGAAGCAGTACTTC. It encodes CASSPGKQPGKQYF.

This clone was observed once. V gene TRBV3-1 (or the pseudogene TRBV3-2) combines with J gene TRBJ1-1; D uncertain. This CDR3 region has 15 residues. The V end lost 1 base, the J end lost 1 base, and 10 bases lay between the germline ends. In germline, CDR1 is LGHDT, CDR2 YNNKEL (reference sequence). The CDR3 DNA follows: TGTGCCAGCAGCCAAGCAGCGGCAGGGAACACTGAAGCTTTCTTT. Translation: CASSQAAAGNTEAFF.

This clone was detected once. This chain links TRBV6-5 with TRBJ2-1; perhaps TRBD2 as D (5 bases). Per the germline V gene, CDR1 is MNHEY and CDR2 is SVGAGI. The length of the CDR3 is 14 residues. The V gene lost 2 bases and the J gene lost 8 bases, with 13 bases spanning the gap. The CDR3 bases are TGTGCCAGCAGTTACAAGCGGTCACGCGATGAGCAGTTCTTC. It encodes CASSYKRSRDEQFF.

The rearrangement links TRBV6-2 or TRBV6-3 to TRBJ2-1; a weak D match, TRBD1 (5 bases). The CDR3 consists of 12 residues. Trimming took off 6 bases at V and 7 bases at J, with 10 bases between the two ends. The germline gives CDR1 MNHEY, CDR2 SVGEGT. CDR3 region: CASSRQGNEQFF. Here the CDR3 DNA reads TGTGCCAGCAGCCGTCAGGGAAATGAGCAGTTCTTC.

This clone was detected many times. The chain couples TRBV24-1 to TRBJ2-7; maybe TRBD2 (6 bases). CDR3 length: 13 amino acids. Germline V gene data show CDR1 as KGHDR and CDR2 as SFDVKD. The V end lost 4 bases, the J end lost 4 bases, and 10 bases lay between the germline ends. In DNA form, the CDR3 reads TGTGCCACCAGTGACCCGACTAGATACGAGCAGTACTTC. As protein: CATSDPTRYEQYF.

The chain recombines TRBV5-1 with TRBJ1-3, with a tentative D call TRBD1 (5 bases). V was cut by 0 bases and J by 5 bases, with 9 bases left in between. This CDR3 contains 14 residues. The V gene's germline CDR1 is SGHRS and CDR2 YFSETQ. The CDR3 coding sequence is TGCGCCAGCAGCTTGGAGGGGAACAGAAACACCATATATTTT. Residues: CASSLEGNRNTIYF.

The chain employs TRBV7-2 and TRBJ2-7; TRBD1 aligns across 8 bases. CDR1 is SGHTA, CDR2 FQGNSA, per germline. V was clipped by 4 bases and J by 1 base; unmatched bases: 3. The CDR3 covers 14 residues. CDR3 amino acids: CASSWTGSSYEQYF. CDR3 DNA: TGTGCCAGCAGCTGGACAGGGAGTTCCTACGAGCAGTACTTC.

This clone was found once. The DNA of the CDR3 is TGTGCCAGTAGTGGTCCAGGGGGACAGCCCCAGCATTTT. This gives the protein CASSGPGGQPQHF. The chain recombines TRBV19 with TRBJ1-5; 7 bases fit TRBD1. The V gene end was trimmed by 5 bases and the J gene end by 7 bases; junction bases not matched to a gene: 5. The CDR3 loop spans 13 amino acids. From germline, CDR1 is LNHDA and CDR2 SQIVND (reference sequence).

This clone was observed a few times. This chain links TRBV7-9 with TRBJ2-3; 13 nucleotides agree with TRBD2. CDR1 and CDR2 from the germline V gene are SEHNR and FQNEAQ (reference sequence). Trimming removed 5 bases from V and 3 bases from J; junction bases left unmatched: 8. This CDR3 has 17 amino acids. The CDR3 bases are TGTGCCAGCAGCCGGGGACTAGCGGGACTCGGAACAGATACGCAGTATTTT. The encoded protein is CASSRGLAGLGTDTQYF.

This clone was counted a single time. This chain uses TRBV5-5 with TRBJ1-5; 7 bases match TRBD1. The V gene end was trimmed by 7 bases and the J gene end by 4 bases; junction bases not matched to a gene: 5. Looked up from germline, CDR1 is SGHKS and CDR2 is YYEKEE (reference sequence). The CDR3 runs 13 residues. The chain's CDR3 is CASSTGVNQPQHF. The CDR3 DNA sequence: TGTGCCAGCTCTACAGGGGTGAATCAGCCCCAGCATTTT.

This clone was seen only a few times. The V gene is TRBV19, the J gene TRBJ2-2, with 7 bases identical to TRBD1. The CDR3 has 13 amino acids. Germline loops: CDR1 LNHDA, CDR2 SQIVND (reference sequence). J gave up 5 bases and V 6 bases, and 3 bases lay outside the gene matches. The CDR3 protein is CASSQQGTGELFF. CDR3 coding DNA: TGTGCCAGTAGCCAACAGGGGACCGGGGAGCTGTTTTTT.

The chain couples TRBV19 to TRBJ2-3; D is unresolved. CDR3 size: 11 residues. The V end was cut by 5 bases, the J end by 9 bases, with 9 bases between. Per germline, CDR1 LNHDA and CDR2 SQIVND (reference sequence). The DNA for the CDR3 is TGTGCCAGTAGTGAGGTGGCGACGCAGTATTTT. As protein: CASSEVATQYF.